The TCR beta chain under discussion was sequenced for a study of T cell responses to AZD1222 COVID-19 vaccine (dated by TCRdb to about 2021). Study-wide context: TCR sequencing covered fewer than 250 trial participants: about 210 given two doses of AZD1222 and approximately 25 given two doses of MenACWY control vaccine. Trial participants were enrolled into age subgroups of 18-55, 56-69 and 70-plus years, which contained about 150, 28 and 57 TCR-sequenced participants, respectively.

The CDR3 regions of human TCRbeta chains were subjected to immunosequencing. The study's own analysis went as follows. TCRs in the repertoires were matched against a reference library of SARS-CoV-2-specific TCRs that had been generated with the MIRA antigen-specificity platform. Breadth was defined as the fraction of unique TCRs that were SARS-CoV-2-associated, and depth was defined as the fraction of total T cells that were SARS-CoV-2-associated. Each spike-specific TCR was assigned to its reactive spike region and to a CD4 or CD8 class using the MIRA data. Log10-transformed breadth and depth values were compared by one-way ANOVA with Sidak's multiple comparisons tests. TCRdb carries this immuneACCESS record with in-frame sequences only. Its versions omit some clonotypes, under half of them owing to an unresolved V gene in the studies checked, with the rest unexplained. That table is the source of V, J and clone size, and D and trimming were worked out from the DNA. The sample table lists about 150,000 clones, around 87% of them with a count of one. The top ten clones comprise about 9.8% of the sample.

For this clone: It has no known antigen specificity. Base qualities are not provided; no much larger clone lies one nucleotide away.

CDR1 and CDR2, looked up from the germline V gene (reference sequence), are SEHNR and FQNEAQ. Compared with germline, V lacks 0 bases and J lacks 4 bases; bases without a gene match: 4. From cysteine to phenylalanine, the CDR3 is 16 amino acids long. Here the CDR3 DNA is all that survives: 48 bases in frame from base 1. Reading the label with the study, this specimen's time point is: about 28 days (+/-7) after the second vaccine dose. AZD1222 recipients given second doses at about 4 weeks or at about 12 weeks were pooled, since spike-specific TCR depth and breadth were not found to differ between the two schedules. Vaccinee samples were obtained from the UK trials COV001 and COV002, which included a single-blind randomized controlled phase 2/3 trial of AZD1222 (ChAdOx1 nCoV-19) in healthy adults. For TCRbeta chain sequencing, PBMC samples were collected from trial participants at day 0 and at day 28 after the second dose.

Study-wide conclusions, independent of this receptor: The vaccine-associated CD4 TCRs covered the entire spike protein, and the dominant responses fell in regions 160-218 and 743-854. Nearly half of unique spike-specific TCRs reportedly recognized epitopes outside regions mutated in the B.1.351 and B.1.1.7 variants. After two AZD1222 doses, spike-specific TCR breadth and depth were significantly higher than at day 0 and than in MenACWY recipients. Conclusions about previously exposed vaccinees were limited because only 6 or 7 AZD1222 recipients were SARS-CoV-2 seropositive at baseline. The 56-69-year group was small, and its depth increase did not reach significance, likely because of low power. Most participants were white British and females outnumbered males, and the authors suggested that clonal diversity may have been underestimated. Because no day 14 peak-response samples were available, repertoires were characterized only after the peak T cell response.

The source material was peripheral blood, sampled 28 days after the second AZD1222 dose. This clonotype was sampled from an adult who received the AZD1222 COVID-19 vaccine. Here the chain combines TRBV7-9 and TRBJ2-1; 9 nucleotides in the junction match TRBD1. Here the CDR3 is given as CASSLAGQGKYNEQFF. The DNA sequence is TGTGCCAGCAGCTTAGCAGGACAGGGGAAGTACAATGAGCAGTTCTTC.